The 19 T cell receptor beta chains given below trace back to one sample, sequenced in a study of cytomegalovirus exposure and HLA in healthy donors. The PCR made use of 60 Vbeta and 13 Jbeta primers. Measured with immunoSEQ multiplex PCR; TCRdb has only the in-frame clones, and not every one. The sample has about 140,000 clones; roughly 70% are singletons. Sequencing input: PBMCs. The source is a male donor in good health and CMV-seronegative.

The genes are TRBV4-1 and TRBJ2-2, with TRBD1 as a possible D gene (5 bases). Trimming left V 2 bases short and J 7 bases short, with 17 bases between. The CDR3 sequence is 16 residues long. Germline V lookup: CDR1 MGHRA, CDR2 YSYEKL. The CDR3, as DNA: TGCGCCAGCAGCCAAAAGGGGCTGGGAACGGGCGGGGAGCTGTTTTTT. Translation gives CASSQKGLGTGGELFF.

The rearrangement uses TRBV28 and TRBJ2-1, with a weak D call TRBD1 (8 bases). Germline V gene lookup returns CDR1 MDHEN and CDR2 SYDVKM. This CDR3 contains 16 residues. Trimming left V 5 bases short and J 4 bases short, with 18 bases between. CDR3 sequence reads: CASSVNRGGIYNEQFF. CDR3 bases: TGTGCCAGCAGTGTGAACAGGGGGGGAATATACAATGAGCAGTTCTTC.

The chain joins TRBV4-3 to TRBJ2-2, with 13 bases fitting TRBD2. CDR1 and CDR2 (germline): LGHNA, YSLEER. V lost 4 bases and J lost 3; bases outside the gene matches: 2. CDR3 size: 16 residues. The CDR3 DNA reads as TGCGCCAGCAGCCTACTAGCGGGAGGGTACACCGGGGAGCTGTTTTTT. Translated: CASSLLAGGYTGELFF.

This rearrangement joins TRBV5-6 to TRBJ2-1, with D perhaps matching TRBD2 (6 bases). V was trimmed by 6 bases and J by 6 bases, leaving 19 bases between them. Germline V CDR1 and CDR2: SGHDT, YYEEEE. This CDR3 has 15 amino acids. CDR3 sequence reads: CASTVRLELGNEQFF. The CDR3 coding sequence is TGTGCCAGCACGGTACGACTAGAGCTCGGCAATGAGCAGTTCTTC.

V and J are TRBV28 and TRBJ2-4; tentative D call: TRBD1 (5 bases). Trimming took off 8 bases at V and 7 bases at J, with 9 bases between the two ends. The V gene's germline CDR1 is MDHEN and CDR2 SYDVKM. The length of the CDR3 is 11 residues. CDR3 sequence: CASQGGNIQYF. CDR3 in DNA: TGTGCCAGCCAGGGTGGGAACATTCAGTACTTC.

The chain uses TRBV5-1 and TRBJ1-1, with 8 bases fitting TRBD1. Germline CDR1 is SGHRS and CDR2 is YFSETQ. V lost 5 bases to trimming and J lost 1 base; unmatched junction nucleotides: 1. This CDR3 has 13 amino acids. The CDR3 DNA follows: TGCGCCAGCAGAGGACAGGGGAACACTGAAGCTTTCTTT. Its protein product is CASRGQGNTEAFF.

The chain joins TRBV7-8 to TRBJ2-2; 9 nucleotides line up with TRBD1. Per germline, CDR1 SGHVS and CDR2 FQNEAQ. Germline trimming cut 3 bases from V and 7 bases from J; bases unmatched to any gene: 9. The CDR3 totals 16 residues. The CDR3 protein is CASSFRAGQGVGELFF. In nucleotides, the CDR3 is TGTGCCAGCAGCTTTAGGGCGGGACAGGGCGTCGGGGAGCTGTTTTTT.

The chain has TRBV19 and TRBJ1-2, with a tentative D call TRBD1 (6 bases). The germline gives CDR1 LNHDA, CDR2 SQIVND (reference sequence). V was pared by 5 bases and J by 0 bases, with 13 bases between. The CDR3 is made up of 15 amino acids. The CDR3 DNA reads TGTGCCAGTAGTCCCAGGGACAACTCTAACTATGGCTACACCTTC. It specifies CASSPRDNSNYGYTF.

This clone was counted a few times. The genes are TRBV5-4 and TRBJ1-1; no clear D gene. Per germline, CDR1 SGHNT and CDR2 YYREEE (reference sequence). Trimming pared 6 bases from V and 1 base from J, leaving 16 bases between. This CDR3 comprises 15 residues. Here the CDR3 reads CASTLGGPGNTEAFF. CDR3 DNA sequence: TGTGCCAGCACTTTGGGAGGGCCCGGGAACACTGAAGCTTTCTTT.

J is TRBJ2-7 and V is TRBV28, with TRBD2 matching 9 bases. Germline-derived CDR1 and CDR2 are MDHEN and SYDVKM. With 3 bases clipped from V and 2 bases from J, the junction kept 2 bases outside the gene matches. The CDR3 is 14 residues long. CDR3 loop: CASSLAGGPYEQYF. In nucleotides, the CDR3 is TGTGCCAGCAGTTTGGCGGGAGGGCCCTACGAGCAGTACTTC.

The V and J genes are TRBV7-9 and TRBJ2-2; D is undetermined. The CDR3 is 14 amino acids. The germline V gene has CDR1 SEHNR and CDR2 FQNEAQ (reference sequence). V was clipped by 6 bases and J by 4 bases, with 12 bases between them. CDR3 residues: CASRPGRFTGELFF. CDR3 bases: TGTGCCAGCAGACCCGGTCGGTTCACCGGGGAGCTGTTTTTT.

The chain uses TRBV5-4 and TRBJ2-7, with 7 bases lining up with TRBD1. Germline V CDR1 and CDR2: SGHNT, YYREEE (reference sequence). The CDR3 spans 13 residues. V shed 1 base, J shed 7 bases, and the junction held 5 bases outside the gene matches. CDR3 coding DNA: TGTGCCAGCAGCTTGTGGGACAGCCGGGAGCAGTACTTC. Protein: CASSLWDSREQYF. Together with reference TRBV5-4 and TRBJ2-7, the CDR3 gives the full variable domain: ETGVTQSPTHLIKTRGQQVTLRCSSQSGHNTVSWYQQALGQGPQFIFQYYREEENGRGNFPPRFSGLQFPNYSSELNVNALELDDSALYLCASSLWDSREQYFGPGTRLTVT.

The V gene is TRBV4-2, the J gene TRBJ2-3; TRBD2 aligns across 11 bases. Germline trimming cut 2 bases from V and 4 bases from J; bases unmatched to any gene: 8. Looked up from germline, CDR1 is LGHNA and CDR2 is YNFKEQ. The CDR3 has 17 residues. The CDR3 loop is CASSQLSGGAKADTQYF. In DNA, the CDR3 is TGTGCCAGCAGCCAACTTAGCGGGGGGGCTAAGGCAGATACGCAGTATTTT.

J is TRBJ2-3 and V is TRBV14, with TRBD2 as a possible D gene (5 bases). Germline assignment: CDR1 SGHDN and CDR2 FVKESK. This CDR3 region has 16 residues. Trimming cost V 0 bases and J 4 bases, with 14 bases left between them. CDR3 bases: TGTGCCAGCAGCCAAGAAATTGGACTCGTTCCAGATACGCAGTATTTT. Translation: CASSQEIGLVPDTQYF.

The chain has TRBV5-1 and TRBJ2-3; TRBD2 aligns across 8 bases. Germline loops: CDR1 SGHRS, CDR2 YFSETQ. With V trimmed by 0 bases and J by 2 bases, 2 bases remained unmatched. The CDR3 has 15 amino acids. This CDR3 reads CASSLGAGDTDTQYF. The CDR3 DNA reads TGCGCCAGCAGCTTGGGAGCGGGGGACACAGATACGCAGTATTTT.

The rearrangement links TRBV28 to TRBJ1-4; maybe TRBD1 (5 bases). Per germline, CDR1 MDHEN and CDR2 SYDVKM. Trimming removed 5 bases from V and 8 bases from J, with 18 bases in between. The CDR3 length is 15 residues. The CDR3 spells CASSAAGDPREKLFF. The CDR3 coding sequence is TGTGCCAGCAGTGCTGCGGGGGATCCTCGAGAAAAACTGTTTTTT.

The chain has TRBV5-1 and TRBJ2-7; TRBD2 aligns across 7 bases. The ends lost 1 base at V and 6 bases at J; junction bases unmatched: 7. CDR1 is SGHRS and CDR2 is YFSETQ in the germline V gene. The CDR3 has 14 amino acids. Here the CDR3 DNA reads TGCGCCAGCAGCTTGCGGGGCATAGCGGGCGAGCAGTACTTC. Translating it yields CASSLRGIAGEQYF.

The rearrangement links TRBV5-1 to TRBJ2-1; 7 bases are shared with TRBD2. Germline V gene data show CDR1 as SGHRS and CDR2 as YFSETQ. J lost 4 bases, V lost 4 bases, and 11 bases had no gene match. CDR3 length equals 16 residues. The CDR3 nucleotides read TGCGCCAGCAGCCCTCAAGGCCAGCGGGAATACAATGAGCAGTTCTTC. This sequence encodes CASSPQGQREYNEQFF.

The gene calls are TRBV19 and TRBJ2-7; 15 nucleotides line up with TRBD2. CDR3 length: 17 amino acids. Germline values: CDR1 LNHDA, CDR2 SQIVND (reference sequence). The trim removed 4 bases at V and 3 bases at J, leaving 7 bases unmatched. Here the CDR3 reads CASSTGLAGGGGYEQYF. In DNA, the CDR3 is TGTGCCAGTAGTACGGGACTAGCGGGAGGAGGGGGCTACGAGCAGTACTTC.